Given below is one T cell receptor beta chain in context. Assay: immunoSEQ multiplex PCR; the TCRdb copy retains only in-frame clones and omits some. The sample holds around 340,000 clones, over 85% seen once. The entry originates in a study of blood T cell repertoires in COVID-19. Study-wide context: Researchers got acute and convalescent COVID-19 samples from the United States, Italy and Spain. The cDNA or gDNA used as material had been derived from T cells, B-cell-depleted T cells, or PBMCs.

The CDR3 loop spans 15 amino acids. Looked up from germline, CDR1 is PRHDT and CDR2 is FYEKMQ (reference sequence). Trimming removed 3 bases from V and 4 bases from J; junction bases left unmatched: 3. Seattle patients were enrolled while actively infected and followed longitudinally. The specimen sequenced was peripheral blood. The rearrangement uses TRBV13 and TRBJ1-5; 10 nucleotides match TRBD1. The receptor's source is a woman aged 60 to 75 with COVID-19, enrolled during active disease. CDR3 in DNA: TGTGCCAGCAGCTTTCGGGACAGGGGAAATCAGCCCCAGCATTTT. Residues: CASSFRDRGNQPQHF.